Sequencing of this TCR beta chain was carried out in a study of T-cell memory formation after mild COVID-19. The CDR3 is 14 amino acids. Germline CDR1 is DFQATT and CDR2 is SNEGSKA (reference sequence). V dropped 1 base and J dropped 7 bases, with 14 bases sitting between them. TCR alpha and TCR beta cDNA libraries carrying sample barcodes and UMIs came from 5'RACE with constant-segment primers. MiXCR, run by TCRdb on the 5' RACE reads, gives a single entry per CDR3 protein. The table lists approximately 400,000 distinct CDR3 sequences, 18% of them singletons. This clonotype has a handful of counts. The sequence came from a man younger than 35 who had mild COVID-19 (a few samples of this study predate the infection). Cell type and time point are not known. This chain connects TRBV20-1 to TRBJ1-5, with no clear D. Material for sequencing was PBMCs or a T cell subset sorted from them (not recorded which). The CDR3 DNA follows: TGCAGTGCTAGAGGGGGAGGGCCAGGCCAGCCCCAGCATTTT. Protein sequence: CSARGGGPGQPQHF.